These 23 T cell receptor beta chains share one sample of origin, sequenced in a study of blood T cell repertoires in COVID-19. Clones were sequenced by immunoSEQ multiplex PCR, and TCRdb holds only the in-frame ones, with some missing. The sample holds about 180,000 clones, roughly 80% seen once. Sequenced material: peripheral blood. The receptors come from a human donor in a cohort sampled during active COVID-19.

The genes are TRBV9 and TRBJ2-1, with 8 bases aligning to TRBD1. This CDR3 region has 16 residues. Germline values: CDR1 SGDLS, CDR2 YYNGEE. V shed 1 base and J 3 bases; nucleotides not matched to a gene: 6. This chain's CDR3 is CASSVPGQGIYNEQFF. CDR3 DNA: TGTGCCAGCAGCGTACCAGGACAGGGAATCTACAATGAGCAGTTCTTC.

This clone was observed once. The chain combines TRBV19 with TRBJ2-5; possible D gene TRBD2, 5 bases. The CDR3 covers 13 residues. The germline V and J ends were trimmed by 8 bases and 0 bases, with 10 bases remaining between them. In germline, CDR1 is LNHDA, CDR2 SQIVND (reference sequence). In DNA form, the CDR3 reads TGTGCCAGTTCGCAGCGGTACCAAGAGACCCAGTACTTC. It is translated as CASSQRYQETQYF. The full variable domain, with the rest looked up from reference TRBV19 and TRBJ2-5, is DGGITQSPKYLFRKEGQNVTLSCEQNLNHDAMYWYRQDPGQGLRLIYYSQIVNDFQKGDIAEGYSVSREKKESFPLTVTSAQKNPTAFYLCASSQRYQETQYFGPGTRLLVL.

V and J are TRBV6-6 and TRBJ1-2, with 10 bases fitting TRBD1. Trimming cost V 6 bases and J 0 bases; bases outside gene matches: 1. This CDR3 contains 14 residues. The germline V gene has CDR1 MNHNY and CDR2 SVGAGI (reference sequence). CDR3: CASRGTGANYGYTF. The CDR3 nucleotides are TGTGCCAGCAGGGGGACAGGGGCTAACTATGGCTACACCTTC.

V usage is TRBV3-1 (or the pseudogene TRBV3-2) and J usage is TRBJ2-1, with D perhaps matching TRBD2 (6 bases). Trimming removed 3 bases at V and 9 bases at J, with 12 bases between. The germline V gene has CDR1 LGHDT and CDR2 YNNKEL (reference sequence). CDR3 length: 13 amino acids. The CDR3 DNA follows: TGTGCCAGCAGCCAGAGGACTATCATTGAGCAGTTCTTC. This sequence encodes CASSQRTIIEQFF.

A single count supports this clone. The chain joins TRBV7-2 to TRBJ1-5; D ambiguous. The CDR3 runs 17 residues. The germline V gene encodes CDR1 SGHTA and CDR2 FQGNSA. The V end lost 3 bases, the J end lost 0 bases, and 15 bases lay between the germline ends. CDR3 sequence reads: CASSFMASPYSNQPQHF. The CDR3 DNA reads as TGTGCCAGCAGCTTTATGGCAAGTCCATATAGCAATCAGCCCCAGCATTTT. Full variable domain (outside the CDR3, taken from reference TRBV7-2 and TRBJ1-5): GAGVSQSPSNKVTEKGKDVELRCDPISGHTALYWYRQSLGQGLEFLIYFQGNSAPDKSGLPSDRFSAERTGGSVSTLTIQRTQQEDSAVYLCASSFMASPYSNQPQHFGDGTRLSIL.

In DNA, the CDR3 is TGTGCCAGCACCGCCGACAGGGGGAACTATGGCTACACCTTC. Translated: CASTADRGNYGYTF. The chain has TRBV6-6 and TRBJ1-2; the match to TRBD1 covers 9 bases. The CDR3 has 14 amino acids. V dropped 7 bases and J dropped 2; count of bases not matched to a gene: 5. Germline lookup yields CDR1 MNHNY and CDR2 SVGAGI (reference sequence).

The V gene is TRBV11-2, the J gene TRBJ2-3; tentatively, D is TRBD2 (6 bases). Germline V gene data show CDR1 as SGHAT and CDR2 as FQNNGV. The CDR3 is made up of 14 amino acids. V gave up 2 bases and J gave up 5 bases, with 11 bases separating them. The CDR3 bases are TGTGCCAGCAGCTTATCGGTCGGGGGAGATACGCAGTATTTT. Encoded protein: CASSLSVGGDTQYF.

The V gene is TRBV5-1, the J gene TRBJ1-2, with D possibly TRBD1 on 5 matching bases. Germline V gene sequence: CDR1 SGHRS, CDR2 YFSETQ. The CDR3 contains 13 residues. Trimming stripped 0 bases from V and 6 bases from J, with 9 bases between. The CDR3 loop is CASSLALGDGYTF. DNA of the CDR3: TGCGCCAGCAGCTTGGCCCTAGGGGATGGCTACACCTTC.

The rearrangement links TRBV6-6 to TRBJ1-1; D uncertain. Trimming cost V 2 bases and J 1 base, with 5 bases left between them. The CDR3 totals 13 residues. Germline V gene lookup returns CDR1 MNHNY and CDR2 SVGAGI (reference sequence). DNA for the CDR3: TGTGCCAGCAGTTACCAACAGAACACTGAAGCTTTCTTT. Its translation: CASSYQQNTEAFF.

The chain is built from TRBV7-8 and TRBJ1-5, with 8 bases matching TRBD1. The CDR3 covers 17 residues. Losses at the gene ends were 4 bases for V and 5 bases for J; bases not matched to a gene: 13. Germline V gene sequence: CDR1 SGHVS, CDR2 FQNEAQ. The DNA for the CDR3 is TGTGCCAGCAGCTCACCCGTCACGGACAGGGAGGATCAGCCCCAGCATTTT. Protein: CASSSPVTDREDQPQHF.

The chain joins TRBV5-1 to TRBJ2-1, with D possibly being TRBD2 (6 bases). Germline CDR1 SGHRS, CDR2 YFSETQ. V shed 3 bases and J shed 4 bases, with 26 bases lying between them. This CDR3 has 19 amino acids. CDR3 sequence reads: CASSSPAVLAEARYNEQFF. CDR3 DNA sequence: TGCGCCAGCAGCTCCCCAGCCGTACTAGCAGAGGCGAGGTACAATGAGCAGTTCTTC.

The chain employs TRBV19 and TRBJ1-1, with no clear D. The CDR3 consists of 15 residues. CDR1 is LNHDA and CDR2 is SQIVND in the germline V gene (reference sequence). V was trimmed by 3 bases and J by 4 bases, leaving 15 bases between them. This chain's CDR3 is CASSMDLWRVTEAFF. For the CDR3, the DNA is TGTGCCAGTAGTATGGACCTCTGGAGGGTCACTGAAGCTTTCTTT.

The V and J genes are TRBV16 and TRBJ1-1; D unclear. V lost 3 bases to trimming and J lost 1 base, with 12 bases between them. The germline V gene encodes CDR1 KGHSY and CDR2 FQNENV. This CDR3 spans 15 amino acids. CDR3 DNA: TGTGCCAGCAGCCAGAGAGGGTCGCCGAACACTGAAGCTTTCTTT. Translation: CASSQRGSPNTEAFF.

J is TRBJ1-1 and V is TRBV19, with TRBD1 identical over 8 bases. Trimming took 2 bases from V and 7 from J; bases not matched to a gene: 9. The germline gives CDR1 LNHDA, CDR2 SQIVND (reference sequence). This CDR3 comprises 15 residues. CDR3 DNA: TGTGCCAGTAGTATAAACCCGGACAGGGCGGGTGAAGCTTTCTTT. It is translated as CASSINPDRAGEAFF.

V usage is TRBV7-9 and J usage is TRBJ1-4; no firm D call. Deletions cut 1 base from V and 3 bases from J, with 9 bases between. The CDR3 runs to 15 residues. Per the germline V gene, CDR1 is SEHNR and CDR2 is FQNEAQ (reference sequence). This CDR3 is CASSLVRAANEKLFF. For the CDR3, the DNA is TGTGCCAGCAGCTTAGTGCGGGCGGCTAATGAAAAACTGTTTTTT.

The rearrangement uses TRBV18 and TRBJ1-5; D may be TRBD1 (6 bases). Germline CDR1 and CDR2: KGHSH and LQKENI. The CDR3 extends over 19 amino acids. V shed 2 bases and J shed 0 bases, with 20 bases lying between them. The DNA of the CDR3 is TGTGCCAGCTCACCAAACCAGGACAGCCACTTCTATAGCAATCAGCCCCAGCATTTT. It encodes CASSPNQDSHFYSNQPQHF.

This clone has only one observation. V is TRBV18 and J is TRBJ2-3; 7 nucleotides match TRBD1. Germline V gives CDR1 KGHSH, CDR2 LQKENI. The CDR3 is 14 amino acids. V dropped 5 bases and J dropped 2; count of bases not matched to a gene: 4. CDR3 nucleotides: TGTGCCAGCTCAAGTGGACAGGCCACAGATACGCAGTATTTT. The encoded protein is CASSSGQATDTQYF.

V usage is TRBV19 and J usage is TRBJ1-1, with unresolved D. V dropped 1 base and J dropped 5 bases, with 14 bases sitting between them. The germline V gene has CDR1 LNHDA and CDR2 SQIVND (reference sequence). This CDR3 region has 15 residues. The CDR3 is CASSIGGESHTEAFF. In nucleotides, the CDR3 is TGTGCCAGTAGTATAGGAGGCGAATCCCATACTGAAGCTTTCTTT. The full variable domain, completed using reference TRBV19 and TRBJ1-1, is DGGITQSPKYLFRKEGQNVTLSCEQNLNHDAMYWYRQDPGQGLRLIYYSQIVNDFQKGDIAEGYSVSREKKESFPLTVTSAQKNPTAFYLCASSIGGESHTEAFFGQGTRLTVV.

The chain carries TRBV30 and TRBJ2-7, with 7 bases that match TRBD1. Germline CDR1 GTSNPN, CDR2 SVGIG (reference sequence). V trimming: 2 bases; J trimming: 0 bases; junction bases outside the gene matches: 4. The CDR3 loop spans 14 amino acids. CDR3 protein: CAWSFGQASYEQYF. CDR3 in DNA: TGTGCCTGGAGTTTCGGACAGGCCTCCTACGAGCAGTACTTC. Using reference TRBV30 and TRBJ2-7 for the parts outside the CDR3, the full variable domain is SQTIHQWPATLVQPVGSPLSLECTVEGTSNPNLYWYRQAAGRGLQLLFYSVGIGQISSEVPQNLSASRPQDRQFILSSKKLLLSDSGFYLCAWSFGQASYEQYFGPGTRLTVT.

The chain recombines TRBV6-6 with TRBJ2-5, with D perhaps TRBD2 (5 bases). The germline V and J ends were trimmed by 2 bases and 5 bases, with 18 bases remaining between them. The germline gives CDR1 MNHNY, CDR2 SVGAGI (reference sequence). The CDR3 loop spans 16 amino acids. CDR3 amino acids: CASSYGFEGSGETQYF. In nucleotides, the CDR3 is TGTGCCAGCAGTTACGGTTTCGAAGGATCGGGGGAGACCCAGTACTTC.

In its sample, this clone was seen a few times. This rearrangement joins TRBV10-1 to TRBJ2-1; 12 nucleotides align to TRBD2. V was clipped by 4 bases and J by 6 bases; unmatched bases: 1. This CDR3 has 14 amino acids. Germline V gene sequence: CDR1 WNHNN, CDR2 SYGVQD (reference sequence). CDR3 DNA: TGCGCCAGCAGTGCGGGACTAGCGGGCAATGAGCAGTTCTTC. It encodes CASSAGLAGNEQFF.

The genes are TRBV27 and TRBJ2-5, with TRBD2 as a possible D gene (7 bases). The CDR3 runs to 13 residues. The V end was cut by 4 bases, the J end by 5 bases, with 11 bases between. CDR1 is MNHEY and CDR2 is SMNVEV in the germline V gene (reference sequence). The CDR3 reads CASSWRGRETQYF. CDR3 coding DNA: TGTGCCAGCAGTTGGCGGGGGCGGGAGACCCAGTACTTC.

V usage is TRBV4-1 and J usage is TRBJ2-7; D unresolved. There are 13 residues in the CDR3. V was shortened by 1 base and J by 1 base, with 5 bases between the two germline ends. The germline CDR1 and CDR2 sequences are MGHRA and YSYEKL. CDR3: CASSQATSYEQYF. The CDR3 DNA reads as TGCGCCAGCAGCCAAGCTACTTCCTACGAGCAGTACTTC.